Following are 23 T cell receptor beta chains from one sample sequenced in a study of T cells in Graves' hyperthyroidism and ophthalmopathy. RNA transcripts provided the source from which TCR beta CDR3 regions were amplified. Using the HTBI primer set, a first-round RT-PCR was run on the TCR CDR3. MiXCR was run by TCRdb on the multiplex PCR reads, yielding one entry per CDR3 protein. The sample has about 280,000 distinct CDR3 sequences, less than 30% seen once. Sequencing was done on a sample of blood. The source of these receptors is a man aged 40-55 years with Graves' hyperthyroidism that later progressed to Graves' ophthalmopathy.

This clonotype was counted ten times or more. One junction end does not reproduce the germline sequence, and a read error may be involved. CDR3 bases: TGTGCCAGCAGCTTACGAGTTTCCTACGAGCAGTACTTC. Protein sequence: CASSLRVSYEQYF. The V call is TRBV5-1, the J call TRBJ2-7; unclear D gene. The CDR3 consists of 13 residues. Germline lookup yields CDR1 SGHRS and CDR2 YFSETQ.

The genes are TRBV5-1 and TRBJ2-7; 8 bases align to TRBD2. The germline V gene encodes CDR1 SGHRS and CDR2 YFSETQ. This CDR3 contains 14 residues. After removal of 4 bases from V and 5 bases from J, the junction contained 8 bases not matched to a gene. The CDR3 protein is CASSMEREWDEQYF. CDR3 nucleotide sequence: TGCGCCAGCAGCATGGAGCGGGAGTGGGACGAGCAGTACTTC.

This clonotype was counted ten times or more. This chain connects TRBV9 to TRBJ2-2; D is unclear. Deletions cut 3 bases from V and 2 bases from J, with 5 bases between. The CDR3 is 13 amino acids. Germline V CDR1 and CDR2: SGDLS, YYNGEE. The CDR3 coding sequence is TGTGCCAGCAGCGCCGGAAACACCGGGGAGCTGTTTTTT. Its translation: CASSAGNTGELFF.

At least ten counts were recorded for this clonotype. This rearrangement joins TRBV5-4 to TRBJ1-1, with D maybe TRBD1 (5 bases). V gave up 0 bases and J gave up 5 bases, with 14 bases separating them. CDR3 length: 15 amino acids. Per germline, CDR1 SGHNT and CDR2 YYREEE (reference sequence). DNA for the CDR3: TGTGCCAGCAGCTTGGCCCGGGGGGGAGATACTGAAGCTTTCTTT. Its translation is CASSLARGGDTEAFF.

This clonotype was seen at least ten times. The V call is TRBV2, the J call TRBJ2-7; D ambiguous. The germline V gene encodes CDR1 SNHLY and CDR2 FYNNEI. This CDR3 comprises 16 residues. Trimming removed 3 bases at V and 1 base at J, with 16 bases between. This CDR3 reads CASSELSVRVSYEQYF. In DNA form, the CDR3 reads TGTGCCAGCAGTGAGCTTTCAGTTAGGGTTTCCTACGAGCAGTACTTC.

J is TRBJ2-5 and V is TRBV2; 8 nucleotides align to TRBD2. The CDR3 is 13 residues long. Germline CDR1 and CDR2: SNHLY and FYNNEI. J lost 0 bases, V lost 8 bases, and 2 bases had no gene match. CDR3 coding DNA: TGTGCCAGCGAGCGGGGGAACCAAGAGACCCAGTACTTC. It yields the protein CASERGNQETQYF. Full variable domain (missing parts from reference TRBV2 and TRBJ2-5): EPEVTQTPSHQVTQMGQEVILRCVPISNHLYFYWYRQILGQKVEFLVSFYNNEISEKSEIFDDQFSVERPDGSNFTLKIRSTKLEDSAMYFCASERGNQETQYFGPGTRLLVL.

This clonotype was seen at least ten times. The chain couples TRBV5-4 to TRBJ2-5; the D gene is possibly TRBD1 (6 bases). Germline loops: CDR1 SGHNT, CDR2 YYREEE (reference sequence). The CDR3 spans 15 residues. V lost 0 bases, J lost 4 bases, and 13 bases lay in between. This chain's CDR3 is CASSLEQKGVETQYF. CDR3 in DNA: TGTGCCAGCAGCTTGGAGCAGAAGGGGGTAGAGACCCAGTACTTC.

This clonotype occurred many times. V gene TRBV7-9 combines with J gene TRBJ1-2; D unclear. This CDR3 is 14 amino acids long. The germline gives CDR1 SEHNR, CDR2 FQNEAQ (reference sequence). Trimming left V 2 bases short and J 0 bases short, with 7 bases between. This CDR3 is CASSLMGANYGYTF. CDR3 DNA sequence: TGTGCCAGCAGCTTAATGGGAGCTAACTATGGCTACACCTTC.

The rearrangement uses TRBV11-2 and TRBJ2-2; D perhaps matches TRBD2 (7 bases). Germline CDR1 SGHAT, CDR2 FQNNGV. This CDR3 has 16 residues. The germline V and J ends were trimmed by 7 bases and 4 bases, with 19 bases remaining between them. CDR3 residues: CASTPVGGRITGELFF. CDR3 bases: TGTGCCAGCACCCCGGTCGGGGGGCGCATCACCGGGGAGCTGTTTTTT.

In this sample, this clonotype turned up many times. The J gene is TRBJ2-7, the V gene TRBV12-3 or TRBV12-4, with 8 positions matching TRBD2. The CDR3 runs 15 residues. Unmatched junction bases numbered 18, after V lost 10 bases and J lost 7 bases. The CDR3 loop reads CANSPGDREGGEQYF. The CDR3 DNA is TGTGCCAACAGCCCTGGCGACCGGGAGGGCGGAGAGCAGTACTTC.

This clonotype was seen many times. The rearrangement joins TRBV6-5 to TRBJ1-2; D uncertain. This CDR3 spans 15 amino acids. Trimming stripped 2 bases from V and 8 bases from J, with 18 bases between. The germline CDR1 and CDR2 sequences are MNHEY and SVGAGI. CDR3 nucleotides: TGTGCCAGCAGTTACGGACCTAACGGAAGAAGAGGCTACACCTTC. This sequence encodes CASSYGPNGRRGYTF.

This chain connects TRBV4-1 to TRBJ1-2, with 7 bases aligning to TRBD1. Germline CDR1 reads MGHRA; CDR2 reads YSYEKL. This CDR3 spans 14 amino acids. J was trimmed by 3 bases and V by 4 bases; bases with no gene match: 5. The CDR3 nucleotides read TGCGCCAGCAGCCCAGACAGGGTACACTATGGCTACACCTTC. It is translated as CASSPDRVHYGYTF.

This clonotype occurred many times. This chain connects TRBV5-1 to TRBJ1-1; no clear D gene. The V end was cut by 2 bases, the J end by 7 bases, with 12 bases between. The CDR3 covers 13 residues. Germline V gives CDR1 SGHRS, CDR2 YFSETQ. For the CDR3, the DNA is TGCGCCAGCAGCTTAGCACACAGCTATGAAGCTTTCTTT. Translating gives CASSLAHSYEAFF.

A remark on this clonotype: A much larger clone differs from this one at a single base, so this may be a read error. This CDR3 fails to terminate in the conserved phenylalanine or tryptophan, so it likely reflects a read error. The chain has TRBV12-3 or TRBV12-4 and TRBJ1-1; D is perhaps TRBD1 (5 bases). V lost 2 bases, J lost 5 bases, and 12 bases lay in between. The CDR3 has 14 amino acids. Here the CDR3 DNA reads TGTGCCAGCAGTTTATGGGGGGATGAGACTGAAGCTTTCTCT. Protein product: CASSLWGDETEAFS.

The chain uses TRBV24-1 and TRBJ1-1; D gene ambiguous. CDR1 and CDR2 from the germline V gene are KGHDR and SFDVKD. V gave up 5 bases and J gave up 3 bases, with 6 bases separating them. The CDR3 spans 12 residues. The CDR3 loop reads CATSGGHTEAFF. In DNA, the CDR3 is TGTGCCACCAGTGGCGGACACACTGAAGCTTTCTTT.

This clonotype was counted ten times or more. The chain joins TRBV6-5 to TRBJ1-2; D remains ambiguous. Trimming removed 4 bases from V and 2 bases from J, with 11 bases in between. The CDR3 is 14 residues long. The V gene's germline CDR1 is MNHEY and CDR2 SVGAGI. The CDR3 loop is CASSSVGPNYGYTF. As DNA, the CDR3 is TGTGCCAGCAGTTCCGTTGGACCAAACTATGGCTACACCTTC.

This chain connects TRBV20-1 to TRBJ1-2, with 9 bases that match TRBD1. The CDR3 loop spans 13 amino acids. J was trimmed by 4 bases and V by 3 bases; bases with no gene match: 3. Germline CDR1 DFQATT, CDR2 SNEGSKA (reference sequence). DNA for the CDR3: TGCAGTGCTAGCGGGACAGGGACCTATGGCTACACCTTC. Its protein is CSASGTGTYGYTF.

At least ten counts were recorded for this clonotype. The chain is built from TRBV4-1 and TRBJ2-2; D not certain. Trimming cost V 4 bases and J 8 bases, with 17 bases left between them. This CDR3 has 15 residues. CDR1 is MGHRA and CDR2 is YSYEKL in the germline V gene. The CDR3: CASSRKTTSTGELFF. As DNA, the CDR3 is TGCGCCAGCAGCCGGAAAACTACATCCACGGGGGAGCTGTTTTTT.

CDR3 nucleotide sequence: TGTGCCACCCGGTTGGGGGGGACAAACACTGAAGCTTTCTTT. Encoded protein: CATRLGGTNTEAFF. The chain links TRBV6-2 or TRBV6-3 to TRBJ1-1, with D possibly TRBD1 on 6 matching bases. Trimming removed 10 bases from V and 2 bases from J, with 17 bases in between. Germline CDR1 is MNHEY and CDR2 is SVGEGT. This CDR3 contains 14 residues.

The chain joins TRBV18 to TRBJ2-5; unclear D gene. The V and J ends lost 3 bases and 4 bases respectively, with 6 bases between them. This CDR3 region has 12 residues. In germline, CDR1 is KGHSH, CDR2 LQKENI. CDR3 bases: TGTGCCAGCTCACCCATTGGAGAGACCCAGTACTTC. Translation: CASSPIGETQYF.

This clonotype showed up just a few times. The gene calls are TRBV20-1 and TRBJ2-2; 7 bases match TRBD1. The CDR3 length is 15 residues. V lost 5 bases and J lost 4; bases outside the gene matches: 10. Germline V gene sequence: CDR1 DFQATT, CDR2 SNEGSKA (reference sequence). The CDR3 loop is CSAHRSGGRTGELFF. CDR3 in DNA: TGCAGTGCTCACCGGTCAGGGGGACGCACCGGGGAGCTGTTTTTT.

The rearrangement links TRBV12-3 or TRBV12-4 to TRBJ2-7; 9 bases map to TRBD1. Trimming removed 6 bases from V and 2 bases from J; junction bases left unmatched: 8. The CDR3 contains 15 residues. The CDR3 sequence: CASRSHGQGTYEQYF. As DNA, the CDR3 is TGTGCCAGCAGGTCCCATGGACAGGGGACCTACGAGCAGTACTTC.

This clonotype was seen at least ten times. This chain uses TRBV11-2 with TRBJ1-3, with 7 nucleotides matching TRBD1. The CDR3 is made up of 15 amino acids. Germline-derived CDR1 and CDR2 are SGHAT and FQNNGV. The V gene end was trimmed by 3 bases and the J gene end by 4 bases; junction bases not matched to a gene: 6. The CDR3: CASSFEQGPGNTIYF. The CDR3 region has the DNA TGTGCCAGCAGCTTTGAACAGGGGCCCGGAAACACCATATATTTT. The whole variable domain, filled in from reference TRBV11-2 and TRBJ1-3, reads EAGVAQSPRYKIIEKRQSVAFWCNPISGHATLYWYQQILGQGPKLLIQFQNNGVVDDSQLPKDRFSAERLKGVDSTLKIQPAKLEDSAVYLCASSFEQGPGNTIYFGEGSWLTVV.